Presented here are 5 T cell receptor beta chains from one specimen sequenced in a study of pediatric ulcerative colitis. Only in-frame clones appear in the TCRdb table, and some are missing; sequencing was by immunoSEQ multiplex PCR. The table records 30,000 or so clones, about 81% of them present only once. Rectal tissue came from one to two pinch biopsies taken at colonoscopy. The source material was gut tissue. The receptors were gathered from a boy between 10 and 17 years old with mild ulcerative colitis.

V usage is TRBV7-9 and J usage is TRBJ1-4, with D perhaps TRBD1 (6 bases). The V gene's germline CDR1 is SEHNR and CDR2 FQNEAQ (reference sequence). Trimming took 7 bases from V and 10 from J, leaving 13 bases between them. The CDR3 has 12 residues. CDR3 region: CASTRKGGKLFF. In DNA form, the CDR3 reads TGTGCCAGCACCAGAAAGGGGGGAAAACTGTTTTTT.

The J gene is TRBJ2-1, the V gene TRBV6-1; D is unresolved. V was clipped by 7 bases and J by 0 bases, with 7 bases between them. Germline CDR1 is MNHNS and CDR2 is SASEGT. The CDR3 is made up of 13 amino acids. The CDR3 DNA reads as TGTGCCAGCACGAGTTTCTCCTACAATGAGCAGTTCTTC. Translation: CASTSFSYNEQFF.

The CDR3 reads CASSFELGRTGEADYGYTF. CDR3 coding DNA: TGTGCCAGCAGCTTTGAGTTGGGTCGGACAGGGGAGGCGGACTATGGCTACACCTTC. V is TRBV5-6 and J is TRBJ1-2, with 9 positions matching TRBD1. The ends lost 2 bases at V and 3 bases at J; junction bases unmatched: 17. The CDR3 consists of 19 residues. Germline assignment: CDR1 SGHDT and CDR2 YYEEEE.

The chain combines TRBV9 with TRBJ2-3, with 14 bases aligning to TRBD2. With V trimmed by 3 bases and J by 3 bases, 9 bases remained unmatched. This CDR3 region has 18 residues. Germline lookup yields CDR1 SGDLS and CDR2 YYNGEE. The CDR3 protein is CASSAGTSGGFLTDTQYF. In DNA, the CDR3 is TGTGCCAGCAGCGCCGGGACTAGCGGGGGTTTTTTGACAGATACGCAGTATTTT.

The V call is TRBV15, the J call TRBJ1-2; D is possibly TRBD1 (5 bases). The CDR3 spans 15 residues. Trimming removed 1 base at V and 6 bases at J, with 15 bases between. Germline lookup yields CDR1 LNHNV and CDR2 YYDKDF (reference sequence). The CDR3: CATSRVGVGLHGYTF. In nucleotides, the CDR3 is TGTGCCACCAGCAGAGTAGGGGTGGGGTTGCATGGCTACACCTTC.